What follows is one T cell receptor (beta chain) and its context. Its target is not known. A second about 7 to 11 cycle PCR used barcoded and J-beta primers. MiXCR was run by TCRdb on the 5' RACE reads, yielding one entry per CDR3 protein. This table has 1.5 million or so distinct CDR3 sequences, about 42% appearing once. This sample was included in a study of blood T cells in healthy people across ages. The CDR3 runs to 16 residues. The V and J ends lost 3 bases and 6 bases, in that order; junction bases with no gene match: 10. In germline, CDR1 is SEHNR, CDR2 FQNEAQ (reference sequence). Study-level points and caveats: More naive CD4+ cells and higher diversity marked long-lived donors relative to aged donors.

The chain joins TRBV7-9 to TRBJ1-4; 7 nucleotides agree with TRBD1. This TCR was sampled from a woman younger than 35 in good health. Sequencing was done on a sample of blood. CDR3 sequence (DNA): TGTGCCAGCAGCTTCCCGATTACAACAGGGGATGAAAAACTGTTTTTT. It specifies CASSFPITTGDEKLFF.